These 32 T cell receptor beta chains came from one sample sequenced in a study of T cells in Graves' hyperthyroidism and ophthalmopathy. Template material for amplifying TCR beta CDR3 regions consisted of RNA transcripts. The TCR CDR3 first-round RT-PCR relied on the HTBI primer set. TCRdb independently ran MiXCR on the multiplex PCR reads; one entry per CDR3 protein. The sample gives hundreds of thousands of distinct CDR3 sequences, around 13% of which show up once; under 30% is in the top ten. The sample consisted of blood. The receptors derive from a woman aged 25 to 39 with Graves' hyperthyroidism.

The chain joins TRBV7-8 to TRBJ1-4, with D possibly TRBD1 on 5 matching bases. The germline V gene has CDR1 SGHVS and CDR2 FQNEAQ. This CDR3 is built from 16 residues. V lost 5 bases and J lost 7, with 20 bases in between. CDR3 sequence reads: CASSENKQGPSEKLFF. DNA for the CDR3: TGTGCCAGCAGCGAAAACAAGCAGGGACCGAGTGAAAAACTGTTTTTT.

This clonotype was seen only a few times. This chain links TRBV19 with TRBJ2-3; 9 bases are shared with TRBD2. The junction had 7 bases not matched to a gene; V was cut back by 3 bases and J by 3 bases. Germline lookup yields CDR1 LNHDA and CDR2 SQIVND (reference sequence). The CDR3 extends over 16 amino acids. The CDR3 DNA reads as TGTGCCAGTAGTATTTCAGCGGGAGGTATTACAGATACGCAGTATTTT. Translation gives CASSISAGGITDTQYF.

This clonotype occurred a few times. The chain links TRBV29-1 to TRBJ2-3; the D is unclear. V gave up 3 bases and J gave up 1 base, with 5 bases separating them. CDR1 and CDR2 from the germline V gene are SQVTM and ANQGSEA. The CDR3 sequence is 12 residues long. This CDR3 reads CSVEPRTDTQYF. CDR3 in DNA: TGCAGCGTTGAGCCACGCACAGATACGCAGTATTTT.

This clonotype was counted ten times or more. This chain uses TRBV9 with TRBJ2-5; D unclear. From germline, CDR1 is SGDLS and CDR2 YYNGEE. Trimming took off 2 bases at V and 2 bases at J, with 7 bases between the two ends. This CDR3 comprises 13 residues. The CDR3 sequence is CASSVDGQETQYF. CDR3 in DNA: TGTGCCAGCAGCGTTGACGGACAAGAGACCCAGTACTTC. The full variable domain, its missing parts supplied by reference TRBV9 and TRBJ2-5, is DSGVTQTPKHLITATGQRVTLRCSPRSGDLSVYWYQQSLDQGLQFLIQYYNGEERAKGNILERFSAQQFPDLHSELNLSSLELGDSALYFCASSVDGQETQYFGPGTRLLVL.

This clonotype was seen repeatedly, ten times or more. This chain connects TRBV20-1 to TRBJ1-2; D is possibly TRBD1 (6 bases). The CDR3 covers 12 residues. The germline V and J ends were trimmed by 6 bases and 8 bases, with 16 bases remaining between them. Germline CDR1 DFQATT, CDR2 SNEGSKA (reference sequence). The CDR3: CSAPRGLGGYTF. CDR3 sequence (DNA): TGCAGTGCCCCCAGGGGTCTGGGAGGCTACACCTTC.

Many counts were recorded for this clonotype. The chain couples TRBV28 to TRBJ1-1, with a possible D match to TRBD1 (5 bases). Trimming removed 5 bases from V and 7 bases from J, with 23 bases in between. The CDR3 extends over 16 amino acids. The germline gives CDR1 MDHEN, CDR2 SYDVKM. The CDR3 loop is CASSTGPDPLLSEAFF. Here the CDR3 DNA reads TGTGCCAGCAGTACGGGGCCCGACCCATTATTGAGTGAAGCTTTCTTT.

The chain combines TRBV20-1 with TRBJ2-3; possibly TRBD1 or TRBD2 for D (5 bases each). V was trimmed by 0 bases and J by 2 bases, leaving 15 bases between them. Germline loops: CDR1 DFQATT, CDR2 SNEGSKA (reference sequence). CDR3 length: 16 residues. The CDR3 sequence is CSARDGGERATDTQYF. In DNA form, the CDR3 reads TGCAGTGCTAGAGATGGGGGAGAGAGGGCCACAGATACGCAGTATTTT.

The rearrangement links TRBV20-1 to TRBJ2-7; 11 bases are a match to TRBD1. CDR3 length: 19 residues. In germline, CDR1 is DFQATT, CDR2 SNEGSKA (reference sequence). The V segment lost 0 bases and the J segment 3 bases; nucleotides outside the gene matches: 16. CDR3 DNA: TGCAGTGCTAGAGATATGGGGGCTGGAGGACAGGGGGCTTTCTACGAGCAGTACTTC. Its protein product is CSARDMGAGGQGAFYEQYF.

The chain recombines TRBV24-1 with TRBJ2-7; D not resolved. The ends were cut back, 3 bases at V and 6 bases at J, with 8 bases in the middle. CDR3 length equals 12 residues. The germline gives CDR1 KGHDR, CDR2 SFDVKD. CDR3 protein: CATSDGRSEQYF. CDR3 DNA: TGTGCCACCAGTGATGGGCGCAGCGAGCAGTACTTC.

This clonotype was detected ten times or more. The CDR3 bases are TGTGCCAGCACCCTGGGGGCCGACACAGATACGCAGTATTTT. Translated: CASTLGADTDTQYF. V usage is TRBV12-3 or TRBV12-4 and J usage is TRBJ2-3; D might be TRBD1 (6 bases). This CDR3 is built from 14 residues. V dropped 7 bases and J dropped 2 bases, with 13 bases sitting between them.

The chain is built from TRBV4-3 and TRBJ1-5; D unclear. The length of the CDR3 is 16 residues. Per germline, CDR1 LGHNA and CDR2 YSLEER. V lost 1 base and J lost 7, with 17 bases in between. The CDR3 here is CASSQARGPPGQPQHF. CDR3 DNA sequence: TGCGCCAGCAGCCAAGCGCGGGGTCCCCCCGGGCAGCCCCAGCATTTT.

There are many counts of this clonotype. The chain couples TRBV28 to TRBJ1-2, with 8 bases identical to TRBD1. From germline, CDR1 is MDHEN and CDR2 SYDVKM. J gave up 5 bases and V 7 bases, and 9 bases lay outside the gene matches. The CDR3 totals 14 residues. The CDR3 DNA is TGTGCCAGCAATACCGCAGGGACAGGTTATGGCTACACCTTC. It codes for CASNTAGTGYGYTF.

A note on this clonotype: A much larger clone sits a single nucleotide away, making a read error possible. The chain carries TRBV2 and TRBJ1-1, with D unresolved. V lost 8 bases to trimming and J lost 6 bases, with 16 bases between them. The germline V gene encodes CDR1 SNHLY and CDR2 FYNNEI. The CDR3 sequence is 13 residues long. The CDR3 DNA reads as TGTGCCAGCGGGTTGTCAGCGAGGGCTGAAGCTTTCTTT. This encodes CASGLSARAEAFF.

This clonotype was picked up many times. The genes are TRBV11-2 and TRBJ1-1; D gene unclear. Germline values: CDR1 SGHAT, CDR2 FQNNGV. This CDR3 region has 12 residues. V lost 1 base and J lost 4, with 4 bases in between. CDR3: CASSLVATEAFF. CDR3 sequence (DNA): TGTGCCAGCAGCTTAGTCGCCACTGAAGCTTTCTTT.

This clonotype has a handful of counts. V and J are TRBV2 and TRBJ1-4; unclear D gene. This CDR3 is 14 amino acids long. Trimming cost V 2 bases and J 4 bases, with 8 bases left between them. Germline V CDR1 and CDR2: SNHLY, FYNNEI. The chain's CDR3 is CASSEKALNEKLFF. The DNA of the CDR3 is TGTGCCAGCAGTGAAAAGGCTCTTAATGAAAAACTGTTTTTT.

This clonotype was seen more than once but under ten times. This chain connects TRBV24-1 to TRBJ1-5; D remains unclear. From germline, CDR1 is KGHDR and CDR2 SFDVKD. V was cut by 5 bases and J by 4 bases, with 11 bases left in between. This CDR3 region has 14 residues. The DNA for the CDR3 is TGTGCCACCAGTGCGGTGGGGAGTAATCAGCCCCAGCATTTT. Translation gives CATSAVGSNQPQHF.

This clonotype was counted at least ten times. V usage is TRBV10-1 and J usage is TRBJ2-3; 8 nucleotides align to TRBD1. Trimming removed 7 bases from V and 0 bases from J; junction bases left unmatched: 6. The CDR3 spans 15 residues. Germline values: CDR1 WNHNN, CDR2 SYGVQD (reference sequence). CDR3 coding DNA: TGCGCCAGCAACAGGGACAGGAAAAGCACAGATACGCAGTATTTT. Its translation is CASNRDRKSTDTQYF.

This clonotype was seen many times. This chain joins TRBV7-2 and TRBJ2-3; perhaps TRBD2 as D (7 bases). V lost 5 bases and J lost 0, with 30 bases in between. CDR1 and CDR2 from the germline V gene are SGHTA and FQGNSA. The CDR3 spans 21 residues. CDR3 loop: CASSPAGGLASQGSSTDTQYF. For the CDR3, the DNA is TGTGCCAGCAGCCCCGCCGGGGGGCTAGCCTCCCAAGGATCTAGCACAGATACGCAGTATTTT.

This clonotype was recorded a few times. V gene TRBV20-1 combines with J gene TRBJ1-5; TRBD1 might be the D (6 bases). The CDR3 totals 15 residues. Germline V gives CDR1 DFQATT, CDR2 SNEGSKA (reference sequence). V lost 1 base to trimming and J lost 5 bases, with 15 bases between them. This CDR3 is CSARVRGGAYQPQHF. The CDR3 bases are TGCAGTGCTAGAGTGAGAGGGGGAGCGTATCAGCCCCAGCATTTT.

In this sample, this clonotype turned up many times. V is TRBV3-1 and J is TRBJ1-6; D unclear. Germline CDR1 and CDR2: LGHDT and YNNKEL (reference sequence). V lost 3 bases and J lost 6, with 9 bases in between. This CDR3 spans 14 amino acids. CDR3 in amino acids: CASSHQDRNSPLHF. CDR3 bases: TGTGCCAGCAGCCATCAGGACCGTAATTCACCCCTCCACTTT.

The table lists this clonotype with many counts. This chain connects TRBV28 to TRBJ2-6; 12 bases map to TRBD1. The CDR3 length is 19 residues. Trimming took 8 bases from V and 3 from J; bases not matched to a gene: 14. From germline, CDR1 is MDHEN and CDR2 SYDVKM. In nucleotides, the CDR3 is TGTGCCAGCCACAACCGGCCGGGACAGGGGGCACTTGGGGCCAACGTCCTGACTTTC. Its protein is CASHNRPGQGALGANVLTF. Based on the CDR3 plus reference TRBV28 and TRBJ2-6, the full variable domain is DVKVTQSSRYLVKRTGEKVFLECVQDMDHENMFWYRQDPGLGLRLIYFSYDVKMKEKGDIPEGYSVSREKKERFSLILESASTNQTSMYLCASHNRPGQGALGANVLTFGAGSRLTVL.

This clonotype was found many times. This sequence joins TRBV7-9 and TRBJ1-2; D is unclear. CDR3 length equals 12 residues. Looked up from germline, CDR1 is SEHNR and CDR2 is FQNEAQ (reference sequence). V was cut by 3 bases and J by 11 bases, with 13 bases left in between. The CDR3 protein is CASSLAPRGYTF. CDR3 nucleotide sequence: TGTGCCAGCAGCTTGGCCCCCCGAGGGTACACCTTC. Full variable domain (remainder filled in from reference TRBV7-9 and TRBJ1-2): DTGVSQNPRHKITKRGQNVTFRCDPISEHNRLYWYRQTLGQGPEFLTYFQNEAQLEKSRLLSDRFSAERPKGSFSTLEIQRTEQGDSAMYLCASSLAPRGYTFGSGTRLTVV.

This clonotype has ten or more counts. The V call is TRBV29-1, the J call TRBJ1-1; no clear D. This CDR3 is built from 13 residues. Looked up from germline, CDR1 is SQVTM and CDR2 is ANQGSEA. Trimming took 6 bases from V and 3 from J, leaving 14 bases between them. CDR3 nucleotides: TGCAGCGTAGCCATGAGACTCGACACTGAAGCTTTCTTT. This sequence encodes CSVAMRLDTEAFF.

This clonotype was seen at least ten times. This sequence joins TRBV28 and TRBJ2-5; D unresolved. Germline V gene lookup returns CDR1 MDHEN and CDR2 SYDVKM. The CDR3 consists of 15 residues. The V gene lost 5 bases and the J gene lost 3 bases, with 16 bases spanning the gap. CDR3 in amino acids: CASSPLLSHKETQYF. The DNA of the CDR3 is TGTGCCAGCAGTCCTCTTCTGAGTCATAAAGAGACCCAGTACTTC.

V is TRBV20-1 and J is TRBJ2-3; 10 nucleotides align to TRBD2. Germline CDR1 reads DFQATT; CDR2 reads SNEGSKA (reference sequence). Trimming cost V 2 bases and J 2 bases; bases outside gene matches: 10. This CDR3 spans 17 amino acids. As DNA, the CDR3 is TGCAGTGCTAGATCCCCTAGGACTAGCGGAGTCACAGATACGCAGTATTTT. This sequence encodes CSARSPRTSGVTDTQYF.

This clonotype was seen ten or more times. The DNA of the CDR3 is TGCAGCGTTGACGGTCCGGGACAGGGAATATATAATGGCTACACCTTC. It yields the protein CSVDGPGQGIYNGYTF. The chain combines TRBV29-1 with TRBJ1-2; 9 nucleotides match TRBD1. The germline gives CDR1 SQVTM, CDR2 ANQGSEA. The CDR3 contains 16 residues. Losses at the gene ends were 3 bases for V and 6 bases for J; bases not matched to a gene: 14. Full variable domain (outside the CDR3, taken from reference TRBV29-1 and TRBJ1-2): SAVISQKPSRDICQRGTSLTIQCQVDSQVTMMFWYRQQPGQSLTLIATANQGSEATYESGFVIDKFPISRPNLTFSTLTVSNMSPEDSSIYLCSVDGPGQGIYNGYTFGSGTRLTVV.

This clonotype was seen at least ten times. This sequence joins TRBV29-1 and TRBJ2-7; D is possibly TRBD1 or TRBD2 (5 bases each). Germline V gene sequence: CDR1 SQVTM, CDR2 ANQGSEA. V lost 6 bases and J 3 bases, leaving 18 bases between the germline ends. The CDR3 runs to 14 residues. CDR3 amino acids: CSVDDPGQGYEQYF. The CDR3 bases are TGCAGCGTCGACGACCCGGGGCAGGGCTACGAGCAGTACTTC.

The chain couples TRBV9 to TRBJ2-3, with D possibly called TRBD1 or TRBD2 (5 bases each). Germline V gives CDR1 SGDLS, CDR2 YYNGEE. The CDR3 contains 15 residues. Trimming shortened V by 0 bases and J by 3 bases, and 11 bases separated the two germline ends. The chain's CDR3 is CASSVGGQGTDTQYF. For the CDR3, the DNA is TGTGCCAGCAGCGTAGGCGGGCAGGGAACAGATACGCAGTATTTT.

This clonotype was recorded at least ten times. The V call is TRBV28, the J call TRBJ1-5; 9 nucleotides match TRBD1. V was pared by 5 bases and J by 9 bases, with 11 bases of the junction left unmatched. Germline CDR1 reads MDHEN; CDR2 reads SYDVKM. The CDR3 is 15 amino acids. The CDR3 loop reads CASSTGGTGVLPQHF. DNA for the CDR3: TGTGCCAGCAGTACAGGGGGCACCGGGGTTTTGCCCCAGCATTTT.

This sequence joins TRBV5-6 and TRBJ2-2; TRBD2 agrees at 10 bases. CDR1 and CDR2 from the germline V gene are SGHDT and YYEEEE. V lost 1 base to trimming and J lost 6 bases; unmatched junction nucleotides: 12. The CDR3 loop spans 18 amino acids. DNA for the CDR3: TGTGCCAGCAGCTTGATCCTAGCGGGAGAGCATTCCTCCGGGGAGCTGTTTTTT. Translating it yields CASSLILAGEHSSGELFF. The complete variable domain, with remaining parts taken from reference TRBV5-6 and TRBJ2-2, reads DAGVTQSPTHLIKTRGQQVTLRCSPKSGHDTVSWYQQALGQGPQFIFQYYEEEERQRGNFPDRFSGHQFPNYSSELNVNALLLGDSALYLCASSLILAGEHSSGELFFGEGSRLTVL.

This clonotype was recorded many times. The chain employs TRBV11-3 and TRBJ2-1; TRBD2 is a possible D gene (6 bases). This CDR3 region has 16 residues. Trimming removed 5 bases at V and 6 bases at J, with 20 bases between. In germline, CDR1 is SGHNT, CDR2 YENEEA. CDR3 sequence: CASSPGSAGSVNEQFF. The DNA for the CDR3 is TGTGCCAGCAGCCCCGGCTCGGCGGGATCGGTCAATGAGCAGTTCTTC.

The chain uses TRBV6-1 and TRBJ2-1, with D perhaps being TRBD1 or TRBD2 (5 bases each). The length of the CDR3 is 15 residues. Germline V CDR1 and CDR2: MNHNS, SASEGT. Trimming cost V 5 bases and J 4 bases, with 15 bases left between them. The CDR3 DNA reads as TGTGCCAGCAGTCCGGGGCAGCCAGGATACAATGAGCAGTTCTTC. As protein: CASSPGQPGYNEQFF.